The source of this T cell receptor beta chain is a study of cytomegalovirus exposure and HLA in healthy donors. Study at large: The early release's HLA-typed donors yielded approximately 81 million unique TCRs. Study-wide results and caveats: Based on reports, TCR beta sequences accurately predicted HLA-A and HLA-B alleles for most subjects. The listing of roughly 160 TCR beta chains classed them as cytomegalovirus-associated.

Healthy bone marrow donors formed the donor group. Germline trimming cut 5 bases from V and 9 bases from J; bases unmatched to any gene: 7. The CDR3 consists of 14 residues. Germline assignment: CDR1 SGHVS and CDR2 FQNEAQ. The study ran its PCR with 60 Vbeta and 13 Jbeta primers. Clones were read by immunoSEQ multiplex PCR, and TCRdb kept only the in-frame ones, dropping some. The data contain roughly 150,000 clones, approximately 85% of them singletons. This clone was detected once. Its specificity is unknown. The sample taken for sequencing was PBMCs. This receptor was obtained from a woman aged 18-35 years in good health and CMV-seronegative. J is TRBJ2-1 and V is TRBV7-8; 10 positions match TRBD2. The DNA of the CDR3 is TGTGCCAGCAGCCCTAGGAGCGGGGGGGGTGAGCAGTTCTTC. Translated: CASSPRSGGGEQFF.